Here is one TCR beta chain with its context. Antigen: not known. Germline lookup yields CDR1 SGHRS and CDR2 YFSETQ. V was shortened by 2 bases and J by 8 bases, with 11 bases between the two germline ends. The length of the CDR3 is 13 residues. The sample comes from a study of cytomegalovirus exposure and HLA in healthy donors. Study results and caveats: Diagnosis of cytomegalovirus status made by the classifier reportedly showed high specificity and sensitivity. Researchers counted some 150 TCR beta chains as cytomegalovirus-associated.

The repertoire was sequenced with immunoSEQ multiplex PCR; TCRdb's copy has only in-frame clones and lacks some. The sample records about 120,000 clones, roughly 90% being singletons. This sequence originates from a woman younger than 30 in good health and CMV-seropositive. Sample: PBMCs. This chain links TRBV5-1 with TRBJ2-1; D is perhaps TRBD2 (5 bases). The CDR3: CASSLGGPDEQFF. The DNA for the CDR3 is TGCGCCAGCAGCTTAGGAGGTCCGGATGAGCAGTTCTTC.